Shown below are 24 T cell receptor beta chains from a single sample sequenced in a study of early T cells in non-severe SARS-CoV-2 infection. One entry per CDR3 protein results from TCRdb running MiXCR on the 5' RACE reads. This sample yields around 57,000 distinct CDR3 sequences, of which about 6% are seen a single time; about 3.4% belongs to the top ten. Sequenced here: whole blood, sampled at baseline. The receptors were gathered from an adult who was a healthcare worker with PCR-confirmed SARS-CoV-2 infection or an uninfected control (not recorded which).

Ten or more counts support this clonotype. The chain carries TRBV15 and TRBJ1-4; TRBD1 matches at 9 bases. The CDR3 spans 14 residues. Trimming cost V 5 bases and J 7 bases; bases outside gene matches: 5. CDR1 and CDR2 from the germline V gene are LNHNV and YYDKDF (reference sequence). CDR3 in amino acids: CATSLGTGSEKLFF. The CDR3 DNA reads TGTGCCACCAGCTTAGGGACAGGGAGTGAAAAACTGTTTTTT.

There are many counts of this clonotype. The gene calls are TRBV7-2 and TRBJ2-3; 12 nucleotides agree with TRBD2. The CDR3 runs to 16 residues. Trimming took 3 bases from V and 4 from J; bases not matched to a gene: 5. The germline V gene encodes CDR1 SGHTA and CDR2 FQGNSA. CDR3 residues: CASSFLAGGPSDTQYF. CDR3 in DNA: TGTGCCAGCAGCTTCCTAGCGGGAGGGCCCTCAGATACGCAGTATTTT.

This clonotype has a count of ten or more. The CDR3 sequence is CASREGAGIQYF. CDR3 bases: TGTGCCAGCAGGGAGGGGGCCGGCATTCAGTACTTC. The chain uses TRBV3-1 and TRBJ2-4, with TRBD1 as a possible D gene (7 bases). The CDR3 covers 12 residues. Germline CDR1 LGHDT, CDR2 YNNKEL (reference sequence). V was cut by 6 bases and J by 9 bases, with 12 bases left in between.

This clonotype was recorded at least ten times. CDR3 residues: CASSLQGTGTDTQYF. DNA of the CDR3: TGCGCCAGCAGCTTGCAGGGGACAGGGACAGATACGCAGTATTTT. This chain uses TRBV5-1 with TRBJ2-3; TRBD1 agrees at 9 bases. Per the germline V gene, CDR1 is SGHRS and CDR2 is YFSETQ. This CDR3 spans 15 amino acids. Losses at the gene ends were 1 base for V and 3 bases for J; bases not matched to a gene: 3. The variable domain in full, with the rest retrieved from reference TRBV5-1 and TRBJ2-3, is KAGVTQTPRYLIKTRGQQVTLSCSPISGHRSVSWYQQTPGQGLQFLFEYFSETQRNKGNFPGRFSGRQFSNSRSEMNVSTLELGDSALYLCASSLQGTGTDTQYFGPGTRLTVL.

J is TRBJ2-3 and V is TRBV20-1; 10 bases are a match to TRBD2. The germline V gene has CDR1 DFQATT and CDR2 SNEGSKA (reference sequence). CDR3 length: 15 amino acids. V shed 3 bases, J shed 5 bases, and the junction held 8 bases outside the gene matches. The CDR3 DNA follows: TGCAGTGCTAGTAGACTAGCGGGCTCAGGAGATACGCAGTATTTT. It codes for CSASRLAGSGDTQYF.

This clonotype has at least ten counts. The chain uses TRBV5-1 and TRBJ2-1; 7 positions agree with TRBD2. Germline values: CDR1 SGHRS, CDR2 YFSETQ. The CDR3 consists of 18 residues. The trim removed 4 bases at V and 6 bases at J, leaving 19 bases unmatched. For the CDR3, the DNA is TGCGCCAGCAGCCCCCAACTCCGATTACTAGCGCGAGGCAATGAGCAGTTCTTC. Translated: CASSPQLRLLARGNEQFF.

This clonotype has a handful of counts. The V and J genes are TRBV5-4 and TRBJ2-1, with 9 bases aligning to TRBD1. CDR1 SGHNT and CDR2 YYREEE come from the germline V gene (reference sequence). Trimming took 4 bases from V and 3 from J; bases not matched to a gene: 5. This CDR3 is built from 15 residues. The CDR3: CASSLTGGNYNEQFF. Written as DNA, the CDR3 is TGTGCCAGCAGCCTGACAGGGGGAAACTACAATGAGCAGTTCTTC.

This clonotype was counted at least ten times. The genes are TRBV7-9 and TRBJ2-1; D remains ambiguous. The CDR3 covers 12 residues. Trimming cost V 5 bases and J 9 bases, with 11 bases left between them. Germline V gene lookup returns CDR1 SEHNR and CDR2 FQNEAQ (reference sequence). The CDR3 DNA reads as TGTGCCAGCAGCACCACAGTGGTTGAGCAGTTCTTC. Its translation is CASSTTVVEQFF.

The rearrangement links TRBV10-3 to TRBJ1-1, with 11 bases matching TRBD1. This CDR3 spans 14 amino acids. Germline V gene sequence: CDR1 ENHRY, CDR2 SYGVKD. With V trimmed by 6 bases and J by 2 bases, 2 bases remained unmatched. The CDR3 protein is CAIRDRGRNTEAFF. The CDR3 nucleotides are TGTGCCATCAGGGACAGGGGGCGCAACACTGAAGCTTTCTTT.

V and J are TRBV20-1 and TRBJ2-5; 9 bases are shared with TRBD2. V shed 6 bases and J 5 bases; nucleotides not matched to a gene: 7. The CDR3 length is 13 residues. Germline lookup yields CDR1 DFQATT and CDR2 SNEGSKA (reference sequence). The chain's CDR3 is CSAAAGGRETQYF. The DNA for the CDR3 is TGCAGTGCGGCAGCGGGAGGCCGGGAGACCCAGTACTTC.

This clonotype was recorded many times. J is TRBJ2-7 and V is TRBV10-2, with TRBD1 as a possible D gene (5 bases). Germline values: CDR1 WSHSY, CDR2 SAAADI. Trimming left V 3 bases short and J 2 bases short, with 11 bases between. This CDR3 is 14 amino acids long. The CDR3 is CASSDEGVAYEQYF. In DNA, the CDR3 is TGCGCCAGCAGTGATGAAGGGGTGGCCTACGAGCAGTACTTC.

This clonotype was recorded at least ten times. This chain joins TRBV2 and TRBJ1-6; D ambiguous. The CDR3 length is 15 residues. V dropped 1 base and J dropped 7 bases, with 11 bases sitting between them. The V gene's germline CDR1 is SNHLY and CDR2 FYNNEI. In nucleotides, the CDR3 is TGTGCCAGCAGTGAAGATGAGAGACGGAATTCACCCCTCCACTTT. Protein sequence: CASSEDERRNSPLHF. The full variable domain, rest sourced from reference TRBV2 and TRBJ1-6, is EPEVTQTPSHQVTQMGQEVILRCVPISNHLYFYWYRQILGQKVEFLVSFYNNEISEKSEIFDDQFSVERPDGSNFTLKIRSTKLEDSAMYFCASSEDERRNSPLHFGNGTRLTVT.

This clonotype was observed a handful of times. The chain employs TRBV4-3 and TRBJ1-2; tentatively, D is TRBD1 (5 bases). CDR1 and CDR2 (germline): LGHNA, YSLEER. The V end was cut by 0 bases, the J end by 8 bases, with 13 bases between. The CDR3 contains 14 residues. CDR3 nucleotides: TGCGCCAGCAGCCAAGAGAGCAGGGTGGGCGGCTACACCTTC. Translating gives CASSQESRVGGYTF.

This clonotype was observed a handful of times. The chain links TRBV7-9 to TRBJ1-1; D not certain. The CDR3 runs to 12 residues. From germline, CDR1 is SEHNR and CDR2 FQNEAQ (reference sequence). Trimming shortened V by 1 base and J by 3 bases, and 3 bases separated the two germline ends. CDR3 amino acids: CASSLVDTEAFF. The CDR3 DNA reads as TGTGCCAGCAGCTTAGTGGACACTGAAGCTTTCTTT.

This clonotype was observed many times. The chain employs TRBV20-1 and TRBJ1-2; D not certain. There are 14 residues in the CDR3. Germline CDR1 reads DFQATT; CDR2 reads SNEGSKA (reference sequence). V lost 1 base to trimming and J lost 6 bases, with 15 bases between them. CDR3 coding DNA: TGCAGTGCTAGAGCCCCAGGCCAGTTGGATGGCTACACCTTC. Amino acids: CSARAPGQLDGYTF.

This clonotype has just a few counts. The J gene is TRBJ2-3, the V gene TRBV27; D gene unclear. Germline lookup yields CDR1 MNHEY and CDR2 SMNVEV (reference sequence). Between the trimmed V and J ends, which lost 6 bases and 1 base, there was a span of 8 bases. The CDR3 is 13 amino acids. CDR3 coding DNA: TGTGCCAGCAGGATCTCCCGCACAGATACGCAGTATTTT. Its translation: CASRISRTDTQYF.

This clonotype came up many times. This chain connects TRBV20-1 to TRBJ2-7; 10 bases are shared with TRBD1. There are 12 residues in the CDR3. CDR1 is DFQATT and CDR2 is SNEGSKA in the germline V gene (reference sequence). CDR3 loop: CRPLGQGYEQYF. The CDR3 nucleotides are TGCAGGCCCCTGGGACAGGGGTACGAGCAGTACTTC.

This clonotype was seen many times. The genes are TRBV20-1 and TRBJ2-7; D is unresolved. The germline CDR1 and CDR2 sequences are DFQATT and SNEGSKA (reference sequence). CDR3 length: 12 amino acids. V was clipped by 3 bases and J by 5 bases, with 11 bases between them. CDR3 sequence reads: CSASRITNEQYF. Here the CDR3 DNA reads TGCAGTGCTAGCCGCATAACCAACGAGCAGTACTTC.

The genes are TRBV7-2 and TRBJ2-3; 8 bases are a match to TRBD2. The CDR3 runs 14 residues. Germline V CDR1 and CDR2: SGHTA, FQGNSA. The junction had 9 bases not matched to a gene; V was cut back by 5 bases and J by 8 bases. This CDR3 is CASSPRLASSTQYF. CDR3 nucleotides: TGTGCCAGCAGCCCAAGACTAGCGAGCTCTACGCAGTATTTT. Together with reference TRBV7-2 and TRBJ2-3, the CDR3 gives the full variable domain: GAGVSQSPSNKVTEKGKDVELRCDPISGHTALYWYRQSLGQGLEFLIYFQGNSAPDKSGLPSDRFSAERTGGSVSTLTIQRTQQEDSAVYLCASSPRLASSTQYFGPGTRLTVL.

As DNA, the CDR3 is TGCAGCGTTGTTCGCGGGGCTAGCACAGATACGCAGTATTTT. Translated, it gives CSVVRGASTDTQYF. This rearrangement joins TRBV29-1 to TRBJ2-3, with D possibly being TRBD2 (6 bases). The CDR3 sequence is 14 residues long. Per germline, CDR1 SQVTM and CDR2 ANQGSEA. Deletions cut 4 bases from V and 0 bases from J, with 11 bases between.

The chain couples TRBV5-1 to TRBJ2-1; 7 nucleotides match TRBD1. CDR1 is SGHRS and CDR2 is YFSETQ in the germline V gene. Unmatched junction bases numbered 10, after V lost 4 bases and J lost 0 bases. The CDR3 extends over 17 amino acids. The CDR3 DNA sequence: TGCGCCAGCAGCAGAACAGGGGACCAAAGCTCCTACAATGAGCAGTTCTTC. This codes for CASSRTGDQSSYNEQFF.

This clonotype has at least ten counts. The CDR3 spells CAISEGLGRDNEQFF. In nucleotides, the CDR3 is TGTGCCATCAGTGAGGGACTAGGGAGGGACAATGAGCAGTTCTTC. The chain carries TRBV10-3 and TRBJ2-1; 7 bases are shared with TRBD2. There are 15 residues in the CDR3. V lost 2 bases and J lost 5; bases outside the gene matches: 6. Germline-derived CDR1 and CDR2 are ENHRY and SYGVKD.

This clonotype appeared many times. The V call is TRBV9, the J call TRBJ2-1; 9 bases agree with TRBD2. The germline V gene has CDR1 SGDLS and CDR2 YYNGEE. This CDR3 region has 15 residues. After removal of 2 bases from V and 2 bases from J, the junction contained 2 bases not matched to a gene. The CDR3: CASSVGLATYNEQFF. The CDR3 coding sequence is TGTGCCAGCAGCGTGGGACTAGCCACCTACAATGAGCAGTTCTTC.

CDR3 in amino acids: CALARGTQETQYF. CDR3 bases: TGTGCCCTTGCGAGGGGGACTCAAGAGACCCAGTACTTC. The chain recombines TRBV6-1 with TRBJ2-5; either TRBD1 or TRBD2 may supply D (6 bases each). Germline CDR1 MNHNS, CDR2 SASEGT. The CDR3 is 13 residues long. With 11 bases removed from V and 2 bases from J, the gap between germline ends came to 15 bases.